These 8 T cell receptor beta chains came from one sample sequenced in a study of shared clonotypes between healthy human individuals. Naive CD8 cells, CD45RO-negative and positively selected for CCR7, excluded terminally differentiated effector memory CD45RA+ cells. Using immunoSEQ multiplex PCR, the repertoire was profiled, and TCRdb retains in-frame clones only, with some absent. The sample shows around 1.9 million clones, roughly 91% of them seen only once. Material: naive CD8+ T cells from PBMCs. These TCRs come from a man aged 18 to 29 in good health. Some clones in this sample may be carry-over from other donors' samples.

This clone was counted only a few times. The chain has TRBV28 and TRBJ2-7; the D gene is possibly TRBD1 (6 bases). CDR3 size: 11 residues. CDR1 is MDHEN, CDR2 SYDVKM, per germline. V lost 7 bases, J lost 5 bases, and 9 bases lay in between. Here the CDR3 DNA reads TGTGCCAGCAACCCAGGGGACGAGCAGTACTTC. Encoded protein: CASNPGDEQYF.

The chain employs TRBV7-9 and TRBJ2-1; 7 nucleotides match TRBD2. From germline, CDR1 is SEHNR and CDR2 FQNEAQ (reference sequence). V trimming: 1 base; J trimming: 0 bases; junction bases outside the gene matches: 3. The CDR3 has 16 residues. The CDR3: CASSLGRESSYNEQFF. CDR3 coding DNA: TGTGCCAGCAGCTTAGGGCGGGAGAGCTCCTACAATGAGCAGTTCTTC. The full variable domain, completed using reference TRBV7-9 and TRBJ2-1, is DTGVSQNPRHKITKRGQNVTFRCDPISEHNRLYWYRQTLGQGPEFLTYFQNEAQLEKSRLLSDRFSAERPKGSFSTLEIQRTEQGDSAMYLCASSLGRESSYNEQFFGPGTRLTVL.

This sequence joins TRBV6-5 and TRBJ2-3; TRBD1 might be the D (6 bases). CDR1 and CDR2 (germline): MNHEY, SVGAGI. Trimming removed 5 bases from V and 2 bases from J, with 11 bases in between. The CDR3 is 14 amino acids. CDR3 coding DNA: TGTGCCAGCAGTCCCGACAGGTCCACAGATACGCAGTATTTT. Translated: CASSPDRSTDTQYF.

The chain has TRBV30 and TRBJ1-3, with unresolved D. Trimming left V 0 bases short and J 4 bases short, with 4 bases between. The CDR3 contains 12 residues. In germline, CDR1 is GTSNPN, CDR2 SVGIG (reference sequence). The CDR3 is CAWSVEGNTIYF. In nucleotides, the CDR3 is TGTGCCTGGAGTGTTGAAGGAAACACCATATATTTT.

Concerning this clone itself: At the DNA level, this CDR3 is encoded by other sequences in the same sample as well. The chain employs TRBV4-1 and TRBJ2-7, with 7 bases matching TRBD1. The germline CDR1 and CDR2 sequences are MGHRA and YSYEKL. V lost 2 bases and J lost 2; bases outside the gene matches: 3. The CDR3 is made up of 14 amino acids. This chain's CDR3 is CASSQTQGAYEQYF. CDR3 sequence (DNA): TGCGCCAGCAGCCAAACTCAGGGGGCCTACGAGCAGTACTTC.

The chain employs TRBV6-6 and TRBJ1-1; no reliable D call. The germline V gene has CDR1 MNHNY and CDR2 SVGAGI (reference sequence). The V gene lost 2 bases and the J gene lost 0 bases, with 7 bases spanning the gap. The CDR3 length is 14 residues. CDR3 nucleotide sequence: TGTGCCAGCAGTTACGGACTGATGAACACTGAAGCTTTCTTT. Residues: CASSYGLMNTEAFF.

In its sample, this clone was seen once. The chain uses TRBV6-4 and TRBJ2-3; 12 bases are shared with TRBD2. Germline-derived CDR1 and CDR2 are MRHNA and SNTAGT. The J segment lost 4 bases and the V segment lost 5 bases, leaving 1 base of the junction unmatched. CDR3 length equals 14 residues. The CDR3 sequence is CASSLAGGPDTQYF. The CDR3 bases are TGTGCCAGCAGTCTAGCGGGAGGGCCAGATACGCAGTATTTT.

This clone was seen once. This chain links TRBV7-2 with TRBJ2-7; TRBD2 might be the D (6 bases). The CDR3 totals 13 residues. V lost 5 bases to trimming and J lost 11 bases, with 19 bases between them. In germline, CDR1 is SGHTA, CDR2 FQGNSA. DNA for the CDR3: TGTGCCAGCAGCCCACCCGGGCGGGGTTCAGAGTACTTC. Translated, it gives CASSPPGRGSEYF.